The clone carrying this T cell receptor beta chain was counted only a few times. Its specificity is not known. This specimen comes from a study of post-analysis software for immune sequencing data. In germline, CDR1 is DFQATT, CDR2 SNEGSKA (reference sequence). The V end lost 3 bases, the J end lost 7 bases, and 19 bases lay between the germline ends. CDR3 length: 15 amino acids. Built from TCR beta cDNA, the libraries had unique molecular identifiers in them. Via MiXCR, TCRdb re-called the PCR reads, giving one row per CDR3 protein. The data show fewer than 900,000 distinct CDR3 sequences, with around 46% seen just once and 4.9% held by the top ten. Study findings and constraints: Same-batch preparations were strongly co-clustered by F measure. About 5 TRBV segments, including TRBV5-6, TRBV5-1 and TRBV20-1, were more frequent in patients than controls.

V usage is TRBV20-1 and J usage is TRBJ2-1; a possible D gene is TRBD2 (6 bases). This receptor was taken from a girl aged 5 to 17 with multiple sclerosis. The sequenced sample consisted of blood. The CDR3 DNA follows: TGCAGTGCTAGTTCTCCAGGGAGGAGGCCAAATGAGCAGTTCTTC. Its protein is CSASSPGRRPNEQFF.